Listed here are 21 T cell receptor beta chains from one sample, sequenced in a study of T cell responses to AZD1222 COVID-19 vaccine. The method was immunoSEQ multiplex PCR; TCRdb's version includes in-frame clones alone and lacks a portion of them. The table has around 130,000 clones, approximately 91% seen once; the top ten hold about 6%. Sequences were derived from peripheral blood, sampled 28 days after the second AZD1222 dose. These TCRs come from an adult who received the AZD1222 COVID-19 vaccine.

The chain couples TRBV27 to TRBJ1-2; D is perhaps TRBD1 (5 bases). In germline, CDR1 is MNHEY, CDR2 SMNVEV (reference sequence). The CDR3 runs 15 residues. Trimming removed 5 bases from V and 8 bases from J, with 21 bases in between. CDR3 loop: CASSALHPGMGGYTF. The DNA of the CDR3 is TGTGCCAGCAGTGCCCTTCACCCAGGGATGGGAGGCTACACCTTC.

The V gene is TRBV6-6, the J gene TRBJ1-5; 10 nucleotides agree with TRBD1. CDR1 MNHNY and CDR2 SVGAGI come from the germline V gene (reference sequence). The CDR3 contains 16 residues. V dropped 4 bases and J dropped 5; count of bases not matched to a gene: 8. CDR3 sequence: CASSSSGTGEYQPQHF. The CDR3 DNA reads TGTGCCAGCAGTTCGTCTGGGACAGGGGAGTATCAGCCCCAGCATTTT.

The genes are TRBV12-3 or TRBV12-4 and TRBJ2-5; D ambiguous. Trimming stripped 3 bases from V and 5 bases from J, with 10 bases between. The CDR3 runs 13 residues. The CDR3 DNA is TGTGCCAGCAGTTTCAGTGGCGTCGAGACCCAGTACTTC. Translated, it gives CASSFSGVETQYF.

To note about this clone: The sample holds other DNA sequences that translate to the same CDR3. This rearrangement joins TRBV5-1 to TRBJ1-6; no clear D gene. CDR3 size: 13 residues. Germline CDR1 and CDR2: SGHRS and YFSETQ. V was pared by 0 bases and J by 7 bases, with 5 bases between. The CDR3 sequence is CASSLEGNSPLHF. For the CDR3, the DNA is TGCGCCAGCAGCTTGGAGGGAAATTCACCCCTCCACTTT.

V usage is TRBV4-2 and J usage is TRBJ2-1, with D uncertain. Per the germline V gene, CDR1 is LGHNA and CDR2 is YNFKEQ. This CDR3 is 13 amino acids long. V was shortened by 4 bases and J by 10 bases, with 14 bases between the two germline ends. The CDR3 reads CASSPLSRKEQFF. The CDR3 region has the DNA TGTGCCAGCAGCCCCTTAAGTCGCAAGGAGCAGTTCTTC.

The chain is built from TRBV4-1 and TRBJ1-2, with 7 positions matching TRBD1. Germline lookup yields CDR1 MGHRA and CDR2 YSYEKL. The CDR3 runs to 14 residues. V lost 4 bases, J lost 2 bases, and 4 bases stayed unmatched. CDR3 bases: TGCGCCAGCAGCCCCCAACAGGGGAACTATGGCTACACCTTC. Translating gives CASSPQQGNYGYTF.

The chain employs TRBV5-1 and TRBJ1-1; 8 nucleotides match TRBD1. Per germline, CDR1 SGHRS and CDR2 YFSETQ. The J segment lost 7 bases and the V segment lost 4 bases, leaving 3 bases of the junction unmatched. This CDR3 region has 12 residues. For the CDR3, the DNA is TGCGCCAGCAGCAAGGACAGGGATGAAGCTTTCTTT. Translating gives CASSKDRDEAFF.

This clone was seen a handful of times. The rearrangement joins TRBV19 to TRBJ1-5; 9 bases are shared with TRBD1. This CDR3 has 15 amino acids. Germline V gene lookup returns CDR1 LNHDA and CDR2 SQIVND (reference sequence). V shed 5 bases and J 7 bases; nucleotides not matched to a gene: 9. The DNA of the CDR3 is TGTGCCAGTAGTTTTGGGACAGGGATGACCCAGCCCCAGCATTTT. It is translated as CASSFGTGMTQPQHF.

The rearrangement uses TRBV4-1 and TRBJ2-1; a possible D gene is TRBD1 (6 bases). Trimming cost V 1 base and J 2 bases, with 12 bases left between them. CDR1 and CDR2 (germline): MGHRA, YSYEKL. This CDR3 has 16 residues. CDR3 sequence: CASSQVGRGPYNEQFF. CDR3 sequence (DNA): TGCGCCAGCAGCCAAGTGGGCAGGGGACCCTACAATGAGCAGTTCTTC.

The gene calls are TRBV4-2 and TRBJ2-5; TRBD2 aligns across 7 bases. The ends lost 2 bases at V and 5 bases at J; junction bases unmatched: 14. CDR1 and CDR2 from the germline V gene are LGHNA and YNFKEQ. This CDR3 contains 17 residues. Written as DNA, the CDR3 is TGTGCCAGCAGCCAAACCAAACTAGCGCTAGATGGGGAGACCCAGTACTTC. Residues: CASSQTKLALDGETQYF.

The rearrangement joins TRBV6-5 to TRBJ2-7; D gene unclear. The germline V gene has CDR1 MNHEY and CDR2 SVGAGI. There are 15 residues in the CDR3. V lost 8 bases and J lost 4, with 21 bases in between. The CDR3 sequence is CASAIPSGKGYEQYF. Here the CDR3 DNA reads TGTGCCAGCGCAATCCCGAGTGGGAAGGGTTACGAGCAGTACTTC.

The chain recombines TRBV14 with TRBJ2-3; TRBD2 aligns across 9 bases. The CDR3 runs 15 residues. With 5 bases clipped from V and 1 base from J, the junction kept 4 bases outside the gene matches. Germline V gene lookup returns CDR1 SGHDN and CDR2 FVKESK. The CDR3 bases are TGTGCCAGCAGCTTGACTAGCGGACGCACAGATACGCAGTATTTT. Its translation is CASSLTSGRTDTQYF.

The genes are TRBV6-5 and TRBJ2-1; 10 nucleotides match TRBD2. V shed 8 bases, J shed 5 bases, and the junction held 9 bases outside the gene matches. This CDR3 is 15 amino acids long. The germline V gene has CDR1 MNHEY and CDR2 SVGAGI. The DNA of the CDR3 is TGTGCCAGCCGACCTAGCGGGAGTTTCAACAATGAGCAGTTCTTC. As protein: CASRPSGSFNNEQFF.

The gene calls are TRBV7-2 and TRBJ2-7; TRBD2 matches at 8 bases. Germline V CDR1 and CDR2: SGHTA, FQGNSA. Trimming at V came to 5 bases and at J to 5 bases, leaving 20 bases not matched to a gene. This CDR3 region has 18 residues. The DNA for the CDR3 is TGTGCCAGCAGCCCAACACCCCGGGCCTCTAGCGGGCTCCACGAGCAGTACTTC. Translation: CASSPTPRASSGLHEQYF.

This clone was found a few times. This sequence joins TRBV6-1 and TRBJ1-4; possible D gene TRBD1, 6 bases. CDR3 length: 14 amino acids. Germline lookup yields CDR1 MNHNS and CDR2 SASEGT. Trimming removed 3 bases from V and 5 bases from J, with 10 bases in between. The CDR3: CASSETGKNEKLFF. Here the CDR3 DNA reads TGTGCCAGCAGTGAGACAGGAAAGAATGAAAAACTGTTTTTT.

The chain couples TRBV19 to TRBJ1-4, with 7 bases fitting TRBD1. The V segment lost 2 bases and the J segment 3 bases; nucleotides outside the gene matches: 9. This CDR3 spans 17 amino acids. The V gene's germline CDR1 is LNHDA and CDR2 SQIVND (reference sequence). The CDR3 DNA is TGTGCCAGTAGTATAAGCCCGGAGGGGACAGCTAATGAAAAACTGTTTTTT. It yields the protein CASSISPEGTANEKLFF.

CDR3 in amino acids: CASSNPQENYGYTF. Written as DNA, the CDR3 is TGTGCCAGTAGTAACCCCCAAGAAAACTATGGCTACACCTTC. The chain carries TRBV19 and TRBJ1-2; D unresolved. The CDR3 contains 14 residues. Germline V lookup: CDR1 LNHDA, CDR2 SQIVND (reference sequence). The germline V and J ends were trimmed by 4 bases and 2 bases, with 11 bases remaining between them.

The J gene is TRBJ1-4, the V gene TRBV11-2, with a possible D match to TRBD1 (5 bases). The CDR3 is made up of 13 amino acids. V dropped 8 bases and J dropped 5 bases, with 12 bases sitting between them. In germline, CDR1 is SGHAT, CDR2 FQNNGV. CDR3 residues: CASSGSPNEKLFF. The CDR3 DNA reads as TGTGCCAGCTCAGGGTCACCGAATGAAAAACTGTTTTTT.

The sample holds one count of this clone. In DNA, the CDR3 is TGTGCCAGTAAGCGGACAGGGATCTACAATGAGCAGTTCTTC. As protein: CASKRTGIYNEQFF. V usage is TRBV19 and J usage is TRBJ2-1; 8 bases match TRBD1. Trimming took 7 bases from V and 3 from J; bases not matched to a gene: 5. Germline V gene data show CDR1 as LNHDA and CDR2 as SQIVND (reference sequence). CDR3 length: 14 residues.

This chain links TRBV6-5 with TRBJ1-5; perhaps TRBD1 as D (6 bases). Deletions cut 5 bases from V and 7 bases from J, with 12 bases between. The CDR3 consists of 13 residues. CDR1 is MNHEY, CDR2 SVGAGI, per germline. CDR3 coding DNA: TGTGCCAGCAGTCCGAGGGGGGACCAGCCCCAGCATTTT. Residues: CASSPRGDQPQHF.

This sequence joins TRBV7-8 and TRBJ1-2, with 11 bases fitting TRBD1. Trimming cost V 5 bases and J 7 bases; bases outside gene matches: 15. From germline, CDR1 is SGHVS and CDR2 FQNEAQ. This CDR3 has 17 residues. CDR3 in amino acids: CASSPRTGGAKSAGYTF. The CDR3, as DNA: TGTGCCAGCAGCCCCAGGACAGGGGGCGCCAAGTCGGCTGGCTACACCTTC.